The T cell receptor (beta chain) described here comes from a study of T cells in localized non-small cell lung cancer (dated by TCRdb to about 2020). At the level of the whole study: The study analyzed T cell repertoires of hundreds of early-stage NSCLC patients, comparing tumors and uninvolved tumor-adjacent lungs. All 230 or so NSCLC patients in the cohort were treatment-naive and had localized lung tumors that were resected. The mean age of the NSCLC patients was less than 70 years, with 130 or so men and approximately 100 women.

At diagnosis, peripheral blood, uninvolved tumor-adjacent lung and tumor were collected and were preserved as a mix of fresh-frozen and FFPE material. For TCR repertoire profiling, blood samples were analyzed as peripheral blood mononuclear cells. Findings and caveats that apply to the study as a whole: Uninvolved tumor-adjacent lung showed the highest T cell clonality, higher than tumor, which suggests more focused antigenic responses in the uninvolved tumor-adjacent lung. Because multi-region tumor sequencing was not done, intratumor heterogeneity could not be ruled out. Because the study design was exploratory, TCR variables were selected using unadjusted p-values without false-discovery rate correction. Longer overall survival was associated with higher T cell density in blood, whereas shorter survival was associated with higher clonality in adjacent lung. Of the top 100 tumor clones, a median of approximately 60 were detected in paired uninvolved adjacent lung; around 27 were also among that lung's top 100.

Comment on this clone: No antigen is known for it. One base away there is no much larger clone; base qualities are not given.

The immunoSEQ Assay was used to sequence TCR beta CDR3 regions from DNA. Processing in the source paper ran as follows. T cell density was computed as TCR beta template counts normalized to usable DNA estimated by amplifying housekeeping genes. Richness was estimated with the preseqR package, extrapolating to 400,000 templates for PBMC samples and 120,000 templates for tissue samples. Clonality was calculated as one minus Pielou's evenness. Differential abundance testing on productive amino-acid clonotypes, with a minimum total count of 5 and an alpha of 0.1, was used to identify tissue-enriched TCRs. Repertoire overlap between compartments was quantified with the Jaccard Index and Morisita Overlap Index. GLIPH clustered TCR beta CDR3s with public tetramer-defined viral CDR3s; viral motifs required at least three viral sequences plus V-gene enrichment. TCRdb retrieved this table from immuneACCESS and kept in-frame rearrangements only. Not all clones are present; in checked studies, unresolved V genes account for under half, and no reason is known for the remainder. Clone size and the V and J calls come from that table; the DNA yielded D and trimming. This sample holds tens of thousands of clones; more than 75% were observed only once. The top ten hold 20% to 25% of the sample.

In the germline V gene (reference sequence), CDR1 corresponds to PRHDT and CDR2 to FYEKMQ. The junction shows trimming of 5 bases on V and 2 bases on J, and the gene matches do not reach 6 bases of it. The CDR3 goes from the cysteine to the phenylalanine over 15 residues. The retained sequence is limited to the CDR3, 45 bases, with the frame set at the first base. The source material was peripheral blood, sampled before any cancer treatment. This TCR derives from a woman aged 35-75 years with stage I squamous cell lung carcinoma. Here the chain combines TRBV13 and TRBJ2-3, and TRBD2 aligns with 8 junction nucleotides. The DNA sequence follows: TGTGCCAGCAGCCGTAGCGGGGCCTACACAGATACGCAGTATTTT. It is translated as CASSRSGAYTDTQYF.